This T cell receptor beta chain was sequenced during a study of blood T cell repertoires in COVID-19. As for the study in general: T cells, B-cell-depleted T cells, or PBMCs provided the cDNA or gDNA that served as material.

Authors' analysis steps: Reference gene primer amplification yielded estimated nucleated cell counts. Produced via immunoSEQ multiplex PCR; TCRdb's table is partial and in-frame only. Clone size and V and J calls were adopted from that table, with D and trimming inferred from the DNA. The sample carries 200,000 to 300,000 clones, over 80% recorded once. Germline CDR1 is MDHEN and CDR2 is SYDVKM. The CDR3 sequence is 14 residues long. The junction had 4 bases not matched to a gene; V was cut back by 2 bases and J by 6 bases. The rearrangement uses TRBV28 and TRBJ2-1; 7 bases are shared with TRBD2. The sample taken for sequencing was peripheral blood. The clonotype was recovered from a human donor in a cohort sampled during active COVID-19. CDR3: CASSLAGARNEQFF. The CDR3 coding sequence is TGTGCCAGCAGTTTAGCGGGAGCCCGCAATGAGCAGTTCTTC.